Below, 26 T cell receptor beta chains from the same sample are listed, as sequenced in a study of graft-versus-host responses after intestinal transplantation. Method: immunoSEQ multiplex PCR; TCRdb's copy keeps in-frame clones and lacks some. The sample yields around 87,000 clones, less than 95% seen once. No antigen has been identified for these receptors. Sequenced here: unstimulated CD8+ T cells sorted from spleen or lymph node cells, sampled before transplant. These receptors were obtained from a human donor who was the organ donor for an intestinal transplant.

This chain uses TRBV9 with TRBJ2-3, with 10 bases matching TRBD2. This CDR3 contains 15 residues. V lost 4 bases to trimming and J lost 0 bases; unmatched junction nucleotides: 2. The germline gives CDR1 SGDLS, CDR2 YYNGEE. The CDR3 DNA follows: TGTGCCAGCAGCAGCGGGGGGGGAAGCACAGATACGCAGTATTTT. Translating gives CASSSGGGSTDTQYF.

This chain joins TRBV13 and TRBJ2-4, with 8 nucleotides matching TRBD2. The CDR3 is 18 residues long. The V segment lost 0 bases and the J segment 1 base; nucleotides outside the gene matches: 8. The germline V gene has CDR1 PRHDT and CDR2 FYEKMQ (reference sequence). The DNA of the CDR3 is TGTGCCAGCAGCTTAGGCCACGGGGGGGACGGGGCCAAAAACATTCAGTACTTC. This codes for CASSLGHGGDGAKNIQYF. Full variable domain (rest looked up from reference TRBV13 and TRBJ2-4): AAGVIQSPRHLIKEKRETATLKCYPIPRHDTVYWYQQGPGQDPQFLISFYEKMQSDKGSIPDRFSAQQFSDYHSELNMSSLELGDSALYFCASSLGHGGDGAKNIQYFGAGTRLSVL.

The DNA of the CDR3 is TGTGCCAGCAGCGTGGGGACAGGCGGAACCGGGGAGCTGTTTTTT. This translates into CASSVGTGGTGELFF. The J gene is TRBJ2-2, the V gene TRBV9; TRBD1 matches at 8 bases. CDR1 SGDLS and CDR2 YYNGEE come from the germline V gene. The CDR3 has 15 residues. V lost 2 bases and J lost 5; bases outside the gene matches: 5.

A single count supports this clone. The rearrangement joins TRBV9 to TRBJ2-5; 7 nucleotides agree with TRBD2. With V trimmed by 0 bases and J by 2 bases, 4 bases remained unmatched. The CDR3 runs 15 residues. The germline gives CDR1 SGDLS, CDR2 YYNGEE. This CDR3 is CASSVAGLGQETQYF. DNA of the CDR3: TGTGCCAGCAGCGTAGCCGGACTAGGACAAGAGACCCAGTACTTC.

This clone occurred a few times. V is TRBV5-4 and J is TRBJ1-2, with a tentative D call TRBD1 (5 bases). This CDR3 is 11 amino acids long. Germline V gene sequence: CDR1 SGHNT, CDR2 YYREEE (reference sequence). The V and J ends lost 2 bases and 6 bases respectively, with 5 bases between them. This CDR3 is CASSFRDGYTF. CDR3 DNA: TGTGCCAGCAGCTTCAGGGATGGCTACACCTTC.

The gene calls are TRBV4-2 and TRBJ1-2; tentatively, D is TRBD1 (6 bases). The V gene's germline CDR1 is LGHNA and CDR2 YNFKEQ. Trimming removed 0 bases from V and 4 bases from J, with 6 bases in between. This CDR3 is built from 13 residues. This CDR3 reads CASSQDRGYGYTF. DNA for the CDR3: TGTGCCAGCAGCCAAGACAGGGGCTATGGCTACACCTTC.

V is TRBV9 and J is TRBJ2-6; D gene ambiguous. CDR3 length: 16 residues. Trimming cost V 7 bases and J 5 bases, with 19 bases left between them. Per the germline V gene, CDR1 is SGDLS and CDR2 is YYNGEE. The CDR3 is CASETLKQSRANVLTF. The CDR3 DNA is TGTGCCAGCGAGACACTCAAACAAAGTCGGGCCAACGTCCTGACTTTC. The whole variable domain, remainder taken from reference TRBV9 and TRBJ2-6, is DSGVTQTPKHLITATGQRVTLRCSPRSGDLSVYWYQQSLDQGLQFLIQYYNGEERAKGNILERFSAQQFPDLHSELNLSSLELGDSALYFCASETLKQSRANVLTFGAGSRLTVL.

V gene TRBV2 combines with J gene TRBJ2-2, with no clear D. CDR1 SNHLY and CDR2 FYNNEI come from the germline V gene. This CDR3 region has 14 residues. Between the trimmed V and J ends, which lost 3 bases and 1 base, there was a span of 6 bases. CDR3 nucleotides: TGTGCCAGCAGTGAGTACAAGAACACCGGGGAGCTGTTTTTT. This sequence encodes CASSEYKNTGELFF.

This chain uses TRBV7-2 with TRBJ1-2, with D possibly matching TRBD1 (5 bases). CDR1 and CDR2 from the germline V gene are SGHTA and FQGNSA. The CDR3 extends over 15 amino acids. Trimming cost V 2 bases and J 5 bases, with 15 bases left between them. CDR3 DNA: TGTGCCAGCAGCTTAACGACAGCTTCTGCTTATGGCTACACCTTC. Translation: CASSLTTASAYGYTF.

The chain links TRBV27 to TRBJ2-7, with 10 bases fitting TRBD1. CDR1 is MNHEY and CDR2 is SMNVEV in the germline V gene (reference sequence). With 3 bases clipped from V and 4 bases from J, the junction kept 3 bases outside the gene matches. CDR3 length: 14 amino acids. CDR3 bases: TGTGCCAGCAGTTTTGGGACAGGGGCATACGAGCAGTACTTC. Its translation is CASSFGTGAYEQYF.

In DNA, the CDR3 is TGTGCCAGCAGCTTAGCCTCAGGGCATAGCAATCAGCCCCAGCATTTT. Protein product: CASSLASGHSNQPQHF. This chain uses TRBV7-6 with TRBJ1-5; tentatively, D is TRBD1 (5 bases). Germline values: CDR1 SGHVS, CDR2 FNYEAQ. The length of the CDR3 is 16 residues. V gave up 0 bases and J gave up 0 bases, with 9 bases separating them.

The V gene is TRBV10-3, the J gene TRBJ1-5; D may be TRBD1 (6 bases). Per the germline V gene, CDR1 is ENHRY and CDR2 is SYGVKD. V lost 5 bases to trimming and J lost 4 bases, with 9 bases between them. The CDR3 runs 13 residues. The CDR3 coding sequence is TGTGCCATCAGTTCGGACAGTAATCAGCCCCAGCATTTT. It yields the protein CAISSDSNQPQHF.

The V call is TRBV19, the J call TRBJ2-3, with D possibly TRBD1 on 6 matching bases. Trimming stripped 5 bases from V and 0 bases from J, with 21 bases between. The CDR3 contains 18 residues. Germline V gene data show CDR1 as LNHDA and CDR2 as SQIVND (reference sequence). The CDR3 region is CASSVTFPGHLSTDTQYF. CDR3 in DNA: TGTGCCAGTAGTGTAACCTTCCCGGGACACCTTAGCACAGATACGCAGTATTTT.

CDR3 bases: TGTGCCAGCAGTCACGACCCACAGGGGTTCTATGGCTACACCTTC. Protein sequence: CASSHDPQGFYGYTF. This chain joins TRBV6-5 and TRBJ1-2; TRBD1 aligns across 7 bases. CDR1 is MNHEY, CDR2 SVGAGI, per germline. The CDR3 contains 15 residues. The V and J ends lost 5 bases and 4 bases, in that order; junction bases with no gene match: 10.

This clone appeared once. The gene calls are TRBV5-5 and TRBJ1-2; tentative D call: TRBD1 (6 bases). V gave up 0 bases and J gave up 0 bases, with 9 bases separating them. The CDR3 sequence is 15 residues long. CDR1 and CDR2 from the germline V gene are SGHKS and YYEKEE (reference sequence). This CDR3 reads CASSLVGQSNYGYTF. Here the CDR3 DNA reads TGTGCCAGCAGCTTGGTTGGACAGTCTAACTATGGCTACACCTTC.

The chain is built from TRBV4-1 and TRBJ1-4; D is ambiguous. The CDR3 is 14 residues long. Germline V gene lookup returns CDR1 MGHRA and CDR2 YSYEKL. V lost 4 bases, J lost 5 bases, and 11 bases lay in between. The CDR3 sequence is CASSLELLNEKLFF. The DNA for the CDR3 is TGCGCCAGCAGCCTGGAGCTACTAAATGAAAAACTGTTTTTT.

The V gene is TRBV11-3, the J gene TRBJ1-6; unclear D gene. This CDR3 has 13 residues. V shed 3 bases and J shed 7 bases, with 7 bases lying between them. Germline CDR1 SGHNT, CDR2 YENEEA. Written as DNA, the CDR3 is TGTGCCAGCAGCTTTAAATTCAATTCACCCCTCCACTTT. Encoded protein: CASSFKFNSPLHF.

Remarks on this clone: A junction boundary mismatches the germline segment, possibly from a read error. The chain joins TRBV4-1 to TRBJ1-4; D is ambiguous. There are 17 residues in the CDR3. The germline gives CDR1 MGHRA, CDR2 YSYEKL. CDR3 sequence (DNA): TGCGCCAGCACCCAAGTCGGCCGGGGAGCAACTAATGAAAAACTGTTTTTT. Its translation is CASTQVGRGATNEKLFF.

This chain joins TRBV11-3 and TRBJ2-7; the match to TRBD1 covers 7 bases. The CDR3 is 13 residues long. V was pared by 5 bases and J by 6 bases, with 7 bases of the junction left unmatched. Per germline, CDR1 SGHNT and CDR2 YENEEA. In nucleotides, the CDR3 is TGTGCCAGCAGCCATGGGACAGTCGGCGAGCAGTACTTC. Translation gives CASSHGTVGEQYF.

This chain connects TRBV2 to TRBJ1-1; TRBD1 matches at 9 bases. Germline lookup yields CDR1 SNHLY and CDR2 FYNNEI. The length of the CDR3 is 14 residues. Trimming at V came to 4 bases and at J to 4 bases, leaving 4 bases not matched to a gene. The CDR3 loop reads CASSASTGGTEAFF. DNA of the CDR3: TGTGCCAGCAGTGCATCGACAGGGGGCACTGAAGCTTTCTTT.

This chain uses TRBV7-3 with TRBJ2-1; D is uncertain. CDR1 and CDR2 from the germline V gene are SGHTA and FQGTGA. With 5 bases removed from V and 6 bases from J, the gap between germline ends came to 11 bases. The CDR3 runs 13 residues. In DNA, the CDR3 is TGTGCCAGCAGCCGGTTACCGGGCAATGAGCAGTTCTTC. Its translation is CASSRLPGNEQFF.

There are a few counts of this clone. V gene TRBV10-3 combines with J gene TRBJ1-4; possibly TRBD1 for D (6 bases). Per germline, CDR1 ENHRY and CDR2 SYGVKD. CDR3 length: 14 residues. V shed 4 bases and J shed 5 bases, with 11 bases lying between them. The CDR3 nucleotides are TGTGCCATCAGTGGAGGGGGTCAGAATGAAAAACTGTTTTTT. Protein: CAISGGGQNEKLFF.

The V call is TRBV6-5, the J call TRBJ2-7; 9 bases fit TRBD2. This CDR3 has 15 residues. V lost 7 bases, J lost 6 bases, and 13 bases stayed unmatched. Germline assignment: CDR1 MNHEY and CDR2 SVGAGI. The DNA of the CDR3 is TGTGCCAGCACCGCCAGGGGACTAGCTTACGGCGAGCAGTACTTC. Translated, it gives CASTARGLAYGEQYF.

The rearrangement uses TRBV10-3 and TRBJ2-1; a weak D match, TRBD2 (6 bases). Germline V gene lookup returns CDR1 ENHRY and CDR2 SYGVKD. The CDR3 is 17 residues long. The V gene lost 4 bases and the J gene lost 1 base, with 17 bases spanning the gap. The CDR3 coding sequence is TGTGCCATCAGTGGGCCGCTAAACGGGGGATCCTACAATGAGCAGTTCTTC. Its translation is CAISGPLNGGSYNEQFF.

CDR3 DNA: TGTGCCAGCAGCCAATGGGAGGGTGAGCAGTTCTTC. Amino acid sequence: CASSQWEGEQFF. This chain connects TRBV27 to TRBJ2-1, with TRBD2 identical over 7 bases. Trimming at V came to 6 bases and at J to 9 bases, leaving 5 bases not matched to a gene. Germline CDR1 reads MNHEY; CDR2 reads SMNVEV (reference sequence). The CDR3 is 12 residues long.

The chain combines TRBV7-7 with TRBJ2-3; D is undetermined. Germline V gene sequence: CDR1 SSHAT, CDR2 FNYEAQ (reference sequence). The CDR3 runs to 13 residues. With 3 bases removed from V and 3 bases from J, the gap between germline ends came to 7 bases. The CDR3 region has the DNA TGTGCCAGCAGCTTTTTCGGTACAGATACGCAGTATTTT. As protein: CASSFFGTDTQYF.